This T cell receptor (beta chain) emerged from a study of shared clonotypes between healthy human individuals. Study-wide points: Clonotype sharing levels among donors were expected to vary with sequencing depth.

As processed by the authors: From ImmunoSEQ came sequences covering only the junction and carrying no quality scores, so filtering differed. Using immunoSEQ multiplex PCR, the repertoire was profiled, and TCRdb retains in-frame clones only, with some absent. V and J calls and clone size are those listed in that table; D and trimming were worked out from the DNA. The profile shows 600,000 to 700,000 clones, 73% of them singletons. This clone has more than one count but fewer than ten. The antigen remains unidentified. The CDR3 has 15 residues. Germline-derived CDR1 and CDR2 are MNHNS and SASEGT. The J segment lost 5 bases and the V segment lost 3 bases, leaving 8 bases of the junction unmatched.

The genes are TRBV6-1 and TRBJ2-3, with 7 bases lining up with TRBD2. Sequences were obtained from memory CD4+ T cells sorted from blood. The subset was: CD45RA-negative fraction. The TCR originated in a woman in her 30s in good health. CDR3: CASSDAGVGEDTQYF. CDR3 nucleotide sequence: TGTGCCAGCAGTGACGCGGGAGTAGGAGAAGATACGCAGTATTTT.